The 25 T cell receptor beta chains given below trace back to one sample, sequenced in a study of cytomegalovirus exposure and HLA in healthy donors. The PCR used 60 Vbeta and 13 Jbeta primers. Some clones are missing from TCRdb's copy, which holds only in-frame ones; the method was immunoSEQ multiplex PCR. The table includes about 200,000 clones, about three quarters detected once. The sample consisted of PBMCs. Receptors originate from a male donor in good health and CMV-seronegative.

The V and J genes are TRBV29-1 and TRBJ2-4; unclear D gene. The V gene lost 1 base and the J gene lost 5 bases, with 18 bases spanning the gap. This CDR3 comprises 16 residues. Germline V gene lookup returns CDR1 SQVTM and CDR2 ANQGSEA. CDR3 DNA sequence: TGCAGCGTTGAAGGAGGCAAAGAACGCCACGAAAACATTCAGTACTTC. Protein product: CSVEGGKERHENIQYF.

This clone has just one count. This rearrangement joins TRBV5-6 to TRBJ1-1; D is unclear. V shed 4 bases and J shed 4 bases, with 8 bases lying between them. Germline-derived CDR1 and CDR2 are SGHDT and YYEEEE. CDR3 length: 12 amino acids. This chain's CDR3 is CASSRDTTEAFF. The CDR3 bases are TGTGCCAGCAGCCGGGATACCACTGAAGCTTTCTTT.

The V gene is TRBV5-6, the J gene TRBJ1-2; D is ambiguous. Germline lookup yields CDR1 SGHDT and CDR2 YYEEEE. The CDR3 spans 15 residues. Trimming took off 0 bases at V and 2 bases at J, with 11 bases between the two ends. The CDR3 region is CASSLGQVLNYGYTF. The CDR3 region has the DNA TGTGCCAGCAGCTTGGGGCAGGTCCTAAACTATGGCTACACCTTC.

The chain links TRBV9 to TRBJ2-7; possibly TRBD2 for D (6 bases). Trimming cost V 4 bases and J 2 bases, with 13 bases left between them. CDR1 is SGDLS and CDR2 is YYNGEE in the germline V gene. The CDR3 runs to 14 residues. The CDR3 region is CASSPSGTAYEQYF. The CDR3 DNA reads TGTGCCAGCAGCCCCTCCGGGACTGCCTACGAGCAGTACTTC. Based on the CDR3 plus reference TRBV9 and TRBJ2-7, the full variable domain is DSGVTQTPKHLITATGQRVTLRCSPRSGDLSVYWYQQSLDQGLQFLIQYYNGEERAKGNILERFSAQQFPDLHSELNLSSLELGDSALYFCASSPSGTAYEQYFGPGTRLTVT.

The V gene is TRBV4-3, the J gene TRBJ2-3; perhaps TRBD2 as D (5 bases). V was cut by 0 bases and J by 7 bases, with 14 bases left in between. The CDR3 loop spans 15 amino acids. CDR1 is LGHNA and CDR2 is YSLEER in the germline V gene. The CDR3 region is CASSQDWLLGYTQYF. The CDR3 DNA reads as TGCGCCAGCAGCCAAGATTGGCTACTAGGGTATACGCAGTATTTT.

This clone was detected a few times. This chain connects TRBV28 to TRBJ1-4, with 10 positions matching TRBD1. The CDR3 runs 14 residues. Germline assignment: CDR1 MDHEN and CDR2 SYDVKM. The junction had 6 bases not matched to a gene; V was cut back by 5 bases and J by 9 bases. CDR3 sequence reads: CASSPGTGVQKLFF. DNA of the CDR3: TGTGCCAGCAGTCCTGGGACAGGGGTCCAAAAACTGTTTTTT.

This chain joins TRBV7-2 and TRBJ1-5; D is perhaps TRBD1 (5 bases). This CDR3 comprises 15 residues. From germline, CDR1 is SGHTA and CDR2 FQGNSA. V lost 0 bases and J lost 3, with 9 bases in between. The CDR3 region is CASSLARVPNQPQHF. CDR3 DNA sequence: TGTGCCAGCAGCTTAGCCAGGGTCCCCAATCAGCCCCAGCATTTT.

The chain joins TRBV28 to TRBJ2-5; TRBD1 agrees at 10 bases. Germline V CDR1 and CDR2: MDHEN, SYDVKM. The CDR3 has 15 amino acids. V lost 8 bases and J lost 2; bases outside the gene matches: 8. CDR3 protein: CASGQGQGNQETQYF. As DNA, the CDR3 is TGTGCCAGCGGCCAGGGACAGGGGAATCAAGAGACCCAGTACTTC.

The chain recombines TRBV19 with TRBJ2-5; 7 positions match TRBD2. This CDR3 spans 15 amino acids. Germline values: CDR1 LNHDA, CDR2 SQIVND (reference sequence). The junction had 10 bases not matched to a gene; V was cut back by 5 bases and J by 4 bases. The CDR3 region is CASSPSPGGRETQYF. The CDR3 DNA follows: TGTGCCAGTAGTCCCAGCCCGGGAGGACGAGAGACCCAGTACTTC.

This chain connects TRBV4-2 to TRBJ1-5, with a tentative D call TRBD1 (6 bases). Germline-derived CDR1 and CDR2 are LGHNA and YNFKEQ. The CDR3 sequence is 13 residues long. V was trimmed by 0 bases and J by 11 bases, leaving 11 bases between them. The CDR3: CASSQEGNRAQHF. CDR3 bases: TGTGCCAGCAGCCAAGAAGGTAACAGGGCCCAGCATTTT.

The count of this clone is one. This chain links TRBV5-1 with TRBJ2-5; 9 bases align to TRBD2. This CDR3 is built from 14 residues. Trimming removed 7 bases from V and 2 bases from J; junction bases left unmatched: 6. The germline V gene encodes CDR1 SGHRS and CDR2 YFSETQ. CDR3 region: CASGSSGAQETQYF. The CDR3 nucleotides are TGCGCCAGCGGCTCTAGCGGGGCACAAGAGACCCAGTACTTC. The full variable domain, with the rest looked up from reference TRBV5-1 and TRBJ2-5, is KAGVTQTPRYLIKTRGQQVTLSCSPISGHRSVSWYQQTPGQGLQFLFEYFSETQRNKGNFPGRFSGRQFSNSRSEMNVSTLELGDSALYLCASGSSGAQETQYFGPGTRLLVL.

The chain combines TRBV28 with TRBJ2-5, with 14 bases that match TRBD2. Germline-derived CDR1 and CDR2 are MDHEN and SYDVKM. This CDR3 region has 16 residues. V was clipped by 6 bases and J by 5 bases; unmatched bases: 8. CDR3 DNA: TGTGCCAGCAGCCCGGGACTAGCGGGAGTAATGGAGACCCAGTACTTC. Protein: CASSPGLAGVMETQYF.

This clone has only one observation. The J gene is TRBJ2-7, the V gene TRBV5-1, with TRBD1 matching 10 bases. Germline V CDR1 and CDR2: SGHRS, YFSETQ. J gave up 3 bases and V 4 bases, and 4 bases lay outside the gene matches. The length of the CDR3 is 14 residues. CDR3 in DNA: TGCGCCAGCAGCAGAGGGACAGGGGTCTACGAGCAGTACTTC. This gives the protein CASSRGTGVYEQYF.

The chain has TRBV7-9 and TRBJ2-1; TRBD1 matches at 10 bases. Germline V gene sequence: CDR1 SEHNR, CDR2 FQNEAQ (reference sequence). This CDR3 comprises 15 residues. The V and J ends lost 5 bases and 4 bases, in that order; junction bases with no gene match: 5. CDR3 in amino acids: CASSADRGPYNEQFF. CDR3 DNA: TGTGCCAGCAGCGCCGACAGGGGGCCTTACAATGAGCAGTTCTTC.

This sequence joins TRBV4-2 and TRBJ2-5, with 8 nucleotides matching TRBD2. The length of the CDR3 is 15 residues. J gave up 6 bases and V 2 bases, and 8 bases lay outside the gene matches. Germline CDR1 LGHNA, CDR2 YNFKEQ. The CDR3 here is CASSQSLAGMKTQYF. DNA of the CDR3: TGTGCCAGCAGCCAATCGTTAGCGGGGATGAAGACCCAGTACTTC.

This clone was seen repeatedly, ten times or more. The V and J genes are TRBV6-4 and TRBJ2-3, with 14 bases identical to TRBD2. CDR3 length: 16 residues. V lost 0 bases, J lost 4 bases, and 0 bases stayed unmatched. Germline V gene lookup returns CDR1 MRHNA and CDR2 SNTAGT. CDR3 nucleotides: TGTGCCAGCAGTGACTCGACTAGCGGGGGGGCAGATACGCAGTATTTT. Translated: CASSDSTSGGADTQYF.

This sequence joins TRBV2 and TRBJ2-7; D not certain. The germline V gene has CDR1 SNHLY and CDR2 FYNNEI. Trimming stripped 4 bases from V and 7 bases from J, with 5 bases between. The CDR3 length is 10 residues. CDR3 nucleotides: TGTGCCAGCAGTGTTCAAGAGCAGTACTTC. Translation gives CASSVQEQYF.

The chain employs TRBV7-2 and TRBJ1-1; 8 nucleotides match TRBD1. The CDR3 runs to 15 residues. Germline lookup yields CDR1 SGHTA and CDR2 FQGNSA. Trimming removed 8 bases from V and 0 bases from J; junction bases left unmatched: 8. The DNA of the CDR3 is TGTGCCAGCGGCCAGGGGGCCCAGATGAACACTGAAGCTTTCTTT. Protein sequence: CASGQGAQMNTEAFF. The full variable domain, completed using reference TRBV7-2 and TRBJ1-1, is GAGVSQSPSNKVTEKGKDVELRCDPISGHTALYWYRQSLGQGLEFLIYFQGNSAPDKSGLPSDRFSAERTGGSVSTLTIQRTQQEDSAVYLCASGQGAQMNTEAFFGQGTRLTVV.

A word on this clone: Other nucleotide sequences from this sample produce the same CDR3. CDR3 protein: CASSLYNEQFF. CDR3 bases: TGTGCCAGCAGTCTTTACAATGAGCAGTTCTTC. The chain carries TRBV9 and TRBJ2-1, with D uncertain. The CDR3 has 11 amino acids. Between the trimmed V and J ends, which lost 5 bases and 4 bases, there was a span of 4 bases. CDR1 SGDLS and CDR2 YYNGEE come from the germline V gene.

The J gene is TRBJ1-2, the V gene TRBV5-1; a possible D gene is TRBD1 (6 bases). The V end lost 1 base, the J end lost 3 bases, and 13 bases lay between the germline ends. Per the germline V gene, CDR1 is SGHRS and CDR2 is YFSETQ. The CDR3 has 15 residues. CDR3 region: CASSLRGGGHYGYTF. CDR3 nucleotide sequence: TGCGCCAGCAGCTTGCGGGGGGGCGGTCACTATGGCTACACCTTC.

This chain connects TRBV4-3 to TRBJ2-7; 7 bases line up with TRBD2. CDR1 LGHNA and CDR2 YSLEER come from the germline V gene. The ends lost 0 bases at V and 2 bases at J; junction bases unmatched: 7. The CDR3 runs to 16 residues. The CDR3 region is CASSQEVPAGTYEQYF. The CDR3 nucleotides read TGCGCCAGCAGCCAAGAAGTCCCAGCGGGGACCTACGAGCAGTACTTC.

In regard to this clone: Other DNA sequences in this sample translate to the same CDR3. The genes are TRBV6-5 and TRBJ2-7; 8 bases are a match to TRBD1. J gave up 3 bases and V 6 bases, and 4 bases lay outside the gene matches. This CDR3 has 13 amino acids. Germline V gene lookup returns CDR1 MNHEY and CDR2 SVGAGI. DNA for the CDR3: TGTGCCAGCAGCCTCGGACAGGGCTACGAGCAGTACTTC. Protein sequence: CASSLGQGYEQYF.

This rearrangement joins TRBV9 to TRBJ2-1; TRBD2 might be the D (7 bases). CDR1 is SGDLS and CDR2 is YYNGEE in the germline V gene. The CDR3 extends over 13 amino acids. V lost 6 bases, J lost 11 bases, and 18 bases lay in between. In DNA, the CDR3 is TGTGCCAGCAACCTACTGGAGGGGGGGCAGCAGTTCTTC. Amino acids: CASNLLEGGQQFF.

V and J are TRBV11-2 and TRBJ2-7; D is unresolved. V was clipped by 1 base and J by 6 bases, with 13 bases between them. Germline values: CDR1 SGHAT, CDR2 FQNNGV. The CDR3 consists of 14 residues. CDR3 DNA sequence: TGTGCCAGCAGCTTAGGGGCCGGCACTCCCGAGCAGTACTTC. Translation: CASSLGAGTPEQYF.

CDR3 nucleotide sequence: TGCAGCGGCACCGGGACAGGGGCCTACGAGCAGTACTTC. Translated: CSGTGTGAYEQYF. The chain has TRBV29-1 and TRBJ2-5; 10 bases agree with TRBD1. Gene TRBJ2-7 matches the end of the DNA better, so the J call may be wrong. Germline CDR1 SQVTM, CDR2 ANQGSEA. The CDR3 is made up of 13 amino acids.